Included here is one T cell receptor (beta chain) sequence, with context. The antigen is undetermined. CDR3 size: 13 residues. V shed 5 bases and J 2 bases; nucleotides not matched to a gene: 1. Germline lookup yields CDR1 MNHEY and CDR2 SVGAGI. The PCR was carried out with 60 Vbeta primers and 13 Jbeta primers. Here immunoSEQ multiplex PCR was the method, and the copy in TCRdb shows in-frame clones only, minus some. The profile shows roughly 180,000 clones, 77% of them singletons. This entry belongs to a study of cytomegalovirus exposure and HLA in healthy donors. Study-wide findings and caveats: A few chains tied to CMV proved CMV antigen-specific in vitro. Reportedly, a later analysis found an Asian-associated ancestry cluster had fewer N-insertions than the roughly 670-donor mean.

The chain combines TRBV6-5 with TRBJ2-7; TRBD1 agrees at 9 bases. This TCR came from a woman in her thirties in good health and CMV-seropositive. The sample consisted of PBMCs. CDR3 protein: CASSRDRAYEQYF. CDR3 DNA: TGTGCCAGCAGTAGGGACAGGGCCTACGAGCAGTACTTC.